Following are 24 T cell receptor beta chains from one sample sequenced in a study of ipilimumab plus nivolumab after autologous stem cell transplantation. Generated by immunoSEQ multiplex PCR, the TCRdb table keeps only in-frame clones and is missing some. Here the sample spans about 84,000 clones, approximately 86% being singletons. The material sequenced was PBMCs, taken in a trial of ipilimumab plus nivolumab as post-transplant consolidation. The receptors here all came from a male donor with diffuse large B-cell lymphoma.

The J gene is TRBJ1-4, the V gene TRBV7-2; D not certain. This CDR3 has 12 amino acids. V lost 5 bases and J lost 8, with 9 bases in between. From germline, CDR1 is SGHTA and CDR2 FQGNSA. CDR3 sequence: CASSPPGEKLFF. Here the CDR3 DNA reads TGTGCCAGCAGCCCCCCGGGGGAAAAACTGTTTTTT.

V and J are TRBV7-8 and TRBJ2-1, with TRBD2 identical over 8 bases. Germline CDR1 and CDR2: SGHVS and FQNEAQ. J gave up 7 bases and V 2 bases, and 10 bases lay outside the gene matches. The CDR3 loop spans 16 amino acids. CDR3 nucleotide sequence: TGTGCCAGCAGCTTAAGAAGCGGGGGCCGACTGAATGAGCAGTTCTTC. As protein: CASSLRSGGRLNEQFF. The full variable domain, in which reference TRBV7-8 and TRBJ2-1 provide the parts outside the CDR3, is GAGVSQSPRYKVAKRGQDVALRCDPISGHVSLFWYQQALGQGPEFLTYFQNEAQLDKSGLPSDRFFAERPEGSVSTLKIQRTQQEDSAVYLCASSLRSGGRLNEQFFGPGTRLTVL.

The chain carries TRBV7-6 and TRBJ2-3, with a tentative D call TRBD2 (7 bases). Between the trimmed V and J ends, which lost 4 bases and 0 bases, there was a span of 11 bases. CDR1 is SGHVS and CDR2 is FNYEAQ in the germline V gene. This CDR3 has 15 residues. The CDR3 DNA reads as TGTGCCAGCAGCTCCGCGGGGGCTAGCACAGATACGCAGTATTTT. It codes for CASSSAGASTDTQYF. The full variable domain, with the rest looked up from reference TRBV7-6 and TRBJ2-3, is GAGVSQSPRYKVTKRGQDVALRCDPISGHVSLYWYRQALGQGPEFLTYFNYEAQQDKSGLPNDRFSAERPEGSISTLTIQRTEQRDSAMYRCASSSAGASTDTQYFGPGTRLTVL.

The rearrangement uses TRBV7-2 and TRBJ1-1; 7 bases line up with TRBD1. The ends lost 2 bases at V and 5 bases at J; junction bases unmatched: 8. This CDR3 comprises 15 residues. CDR1 is SGHTA and CDR2 is FQGNSA in the germline V gene. DNA for the CDR3: TGTGCCAGCAGCTTACCATCTCAGGGGGGAACTGAAGCTTTCTTT. Encoded protein: CASSLPSQGGTEAFF.

This rearrangement joins TRBV6-6 to TRBJ1-5, with TRBD1 matching over 7 bases. After removal of 6 bases from V and 4 bases from J, the junction contained 9 bases not matched to a gene. The CDR3 contains 15 residues. CDR1 MNHNY and CDR2 SVGAGI come from the germline V gene (reference sequence). CDR3 sequence: CASRLTGASNQPQHF. The DNA of the CDR3 is TGTGCCAGCAGGCTAACAGGGGCTTCGAATCAGCCCCAGCATTTT.

This clone was recorded only once. This rearrangement joins TRBV5-8 to TRBJ1-5; D is undetermined. With 2 bases removed from V and 0 bases from J, the gap between germline ends came to 21 bases. The CDR3 extends over 19 amino acids. The germline V gene has CDR1 SGHTS and CDR2 YDEGEE. The CDR3 nucleotides read TGTGCCAGCAGCTTCACCTCCAGTGGTTCGGGGATTAGCAATCAGCCCCAGCATTTT. Amino acid sequence: CASSFTSSGSGISNQPQHF.

The genes are TRBV5-1 and TRBJ2-2; possibly TRBD1 for D (6 bases). The CDR3 covers 16 residues. The germline V gene encodes CDR1 SGHRS and CDR2 YFSETQ. Trimming stripped 4 bases from V and 6 bases from J, with 19 bases between. The CDR3 region is CASSPDSRRVSGELFF. The CDR3 bases are TGCGCCAGCAGCCCGGACAGTCGCCGAGTCTCCGGGGAGCTGTTTTTT.

This clone showed up just once. The chain uses TRBV12-1 and TRBJ2-3; TRBD2 is the table's D call, not checked against the DNA. TRBV12-1 is a pseudogene locus. There are 15 residues in the CDR3. CDR3 residues: CASSFQGLAGSTQYF. The DNA for the CDR3 is TGTGCCAGCAGCTTTCAGGGACTAGCGGGGTCGACGCAGTATTTT.

This clone was detected a few times. The chain couples TRBV15 to TRBJ1-3; D call uncertain. This CDR3 spans 16 amino acids. Trimming shortened V by 1 base and J by 1 base, and 11 bases separated the two germline ends. Per germline, CDR1 LNHNV and CDR2 YYDKDF (reference sequence). In nucleotides, the CDR3 is TGTGCCACCAGCAGAGCCCTCGGAGGGTCTGGAAACACCATATATTTT. This translates into CATSRALGGSGNTIYF.

The genes are TRBV9 and TRBJ2-3; weak D call: TRBD2 (6 bases). CDR1 SGDLS and CDR2 YYNGEE come from the germline V gene. V dropped 0 bases and J dropped 4 bases, with 9 bases sitting between them. The CDR3 is 14 amino acids. CDR3 region: CASSVVTGADTQYF. CDR3 coding DNA: TGTGCCAGCAGCGTAGTCACGGGGGCAGATACGCAGTATTTT.

This chain connects TRBV7-2 to TRBJ2-5, with 7 nucleotides matching TRBD2. Germline CDR1 SGHTA, CDR2 FQGNSA. The length of the CDR3 is 15 residues. With 5 bases clipped from V and 4 bases from J, the junction kept 10 bases outside the gene matches. The CDR3 coding sequence is TGTGCCAGCAGCCTATCTAGCGGTTTAGCAGAGACCCAGTACTTC. It codes for CASSLSSGLAETQYF.

This chain joins TRBV18 and TRBJ1-2; tentative D call: TRBD1 (6 bases). The ends were cut back, 2 bases at V and 4 bases at J, with 11 bases in the middle. The germline gives CDR1 KGHSH, CDR2 LQKENI. This CDR3 spans 14 amino acids. CDR3: CASSPRLGGYGYTF. The CDR3 DNA sequence: TGTGCCAGCTCACCAAGGTTAGGGGGCTATGGCTACACCTTC. Filled out from reference TRBV18 and TRBJ1-2, the complete variable domain reads NAGVMQNPRHLVRRRGQEARLRCSPMKGHSHVYWYRQLPEEGLKFMVYLQKENIIDESGMPKERFSAEFPKEGPSILRIQQVVRGDSAAYFCASSPRLGGYGYTFGSGTRLTVV.

The chain is built from TRBV27 and TRBJ2-1; 9 positions match TRBD2. Germline assignment: CDR1 MNHEY and CDR2 SMNVEV (reference sequence). The CDR3 has 15 amino acids. With V trimmed by 6 bases and J by 1 base, 4 bases remained unmatched. In DNA, the CDR3 is TGTGCCAGCAGACTGCTAGCGGGGTCCTACAATGAGCAGTTCTTC. It is translated as CASRLLAGSYNEQFF.

This sequence joins TRBV15 and TRBJ1-1, with 7 bases matching TRBD1. J lost 9 bases, V lost 4 bases, and 8 bases had no gene match. The CDR3 loop spans 13 amino acids. CDR1 LNHNV and CDR2 YYDKDF come from the germline V gene (reference sequence). In DNA, the CDR3 is TGTGCCACCAGCAACTCCCCGACAGGGCAAGCTTTCTTT. Translation: CATSNSPTGQAFF. The full variable domain, its missing parts supplied by reference TRBV15 and TRBJ1-1, is DAMVIQNPRYQVTQFGKPVTLSCSQTLNHNVMYWYQQKSSQAPKLLFHYYDKDFNNEADTPDNFQSRRPNTSFCFLDIRSPGLGDTAMYLCATSNSPTGQAFFGQGTRLTVV.

V is TRBV7-9 and J is TRBJ2-3, with D unresolved. The CDR3 is 14 residues long. Germline loops: CDR1 SEHNR, CDR2 FQNEAQ (reference sequence). V was trimmed by 1 base and J by 6 bases, leaving 11 bases between them. Written as DNA, the CDR3 is TGTGCCAGCAGCTTAGGGCAGGCCGGGGATACGCAGTATTTT. Residues: CASSLGQAGDTQYF.

The chain links TRBV7-2 to TRBJ2-2, with D uncertain. Between the trimmed V and J ends, which lost 5 bases and 5 bases, there was a span of 9 bases. This CDR3 has 13 residues. CDR1 SGHTA and CDR2 FQGNSA come from the germline V gene. CDR3 nucleotide sequence: TGTGCCAGCAGCAGAAGACGGACCGGGGAGCTGTTTTTT. This encodes CASSRRRTGELFF. Full variable domain (remainder filled in from reference TRBV7-2 and TRBJ2-2): GAGVSQSPSNKVTEKGKDVELRCDPISGHTALYWYRQSLGQGLEFLIYFQGNSAPDKSGLPSDRFSAERTGGSVSTLTIQRTQQEDSAVYLCASSRRRTGELFFGEGSRLTVL.

This chain joins TRBV7-2 and TRBJ1-5; the D is unclear. The CDR3 has 11 residues. Trimming removed 5 bases at V and 11 bases at J, with 10 bases between. Germline lookup yields CDR1 SGHTA and CDR2 FQGNSA. The CDR3 sequence: CASSDRSSQHF. The CDR3 nucleotides read TGTGCCAGCAGCGATCGGTCTTCCCAGCATTTT.

The J gene is TRBJ2-1, the V gene TRBV28; TRBD2 might be the D (6 bases). Germline loops: CDR1 MDHEN, CDR2 SYDVKM. The V gene lost 4 bases and the J gene lost 10 bases, with 14 bases spanning the gap. The CDR3 length is 13 residues. CDR3 sequence reads: CASSSPTSWEQFF. In nucleotides, the CDR3 is TGTGCCAGCAGTTCCCCGACTAGTTGGGAGCAGTTCTTC.

The rearrangement links TRBV5-1 to TRBJ2-1; D is possibly TRBD1 (5 bases). Trimming removed 4 bases from V and 0 bases from J, with 14 bases in between. The CDR3 extends over 16 amino acids. CDR1 is SGHRS, CDR2 YFSETQ, per germline. The CDR3 nucleotides are TGCGCCAGCAGCCAGGACCCAGGGATCTCCTACAATGAGCAGTTCTTC. Translation gives CASSQDPGISYNEQFF.

This chain connects TRBV7-2 to TRBJ1-1, with 9 bases that match TRBD1. From germline, CDR1 is SGHTA and CDR2 FQGNSA. V lost 5 bases and J lost 5; bases outside the gene matches: 6. The CDR3 runs 14 residues. The DNA for the CDR3 is TGTGCCAGCAGCGGGGACAGGGCGGGGACTGAAGCTTTCTTT. This translates into CASSGDRAGTEAFF.

CDR3 amino acids: CASSLAGGTVDTQYF. In DNA, the CDR3 is TGCGCCAGCAGCTTGGCCGGGGGGACGGTAGATACGCAGTATTTT. This rearrangement joins TRBV5-1 to TRBJ2-3, with 7 bases aligning to TRBD2. CDR1 is SGHRS, CDR2 YFSETQ, per germline. With V trimmed by 0 bases and J by 5 bases, 6 bases remained unmatched. The CDR3 is made up of 15 amino acids.

CDR3 in DNA: TGCGCCAGCAGCCGAGAGAATAATTCACCCCTCCACTTT. This gives the protein CASSRENNSPLHF. The V gene is TRBV5-1, the J gene TRBJ1-6; D remains ambiguous. CDR3 length: 13 residues. V was pared by 4 bases and J by 5 bases, with 7 bases between. Germline lookup yields CDR1 SGHRS and CDR2 YFSETQ.

The V and J genes are TRBV18 and TRBJ1-1; a weak D match, TRBD1 (5 bases). This CDR3 spans 13 amino acids. V gave up 6 bases and J gave up 6 bases, with 14 bases separating them. Germline V gene sequence: CDR1 KGHSH, CDR2 LQKENI. The CDR3 DNA follows: TGTGCCAGCTCGCTAAGGGGTTGGGCTGAAGCTTTCTTT. It translates to CASSLRGWAEAFF.

The CDR3 reads CAISESNTGGWKPQHF. CDR3 DNA: TGTGCCATCAGTGAGTCCAACACTGGGGGCTGGAAGCCCCAGCATTTT. The chain links TRBV10-3 to TRBJ1-5, with D perhaps TRBD1 (6 bases). Trimming shortened V by 0 bases and J by 8 bases, and 17 bases separated the two germline ends. The germline gives CDR1 ENHRY, CDR2 SYGVKD. The CDR3 consists of 16 residues.